These 17 T cell receptor beta chains came from one sample sequenced in a study of T cell responses to AZD1222 COVID-19 vaccine. Sequencing was performed with immunoSEQ multiplex PCR; in TCRdb, only in-frame clones are kept and a portion is missing. The profile shows over 150,000 clones, roughly 94% of them singletons. The sequencing here drew on peripheral blood, taken on day 0 of MenACWY control vaccination. These TCRs come from an adult in good health.

This chain connects TRBV11-2 to TRBJ1-2, with 8 bases identical to TRBD1. Trimming removed 5 bases from V and 0 bases from J; junction bases left unmatched: 8. Per the germline V gene, CDR1 is SGHAT and CDR2 is FQNNGV. The CDR3 extends over 16 amino acids. CDR3 coding DNA: TGTGCCAGCAGCACGATACAGGACAGGGCTAACTATGGCTACACCTTC. It translates to CASSTIQDRANYGYTF.

CDR3 protein: CAWSLDRGHQPQHF. CDR3 in DNA: TGTGCCTGGAGTTTGGACAGGGGGCATCAGCCCCAGCATTTT. The chain joins TRBV30 to TRBJ1-5; TRBD1 agrees at 11 bases. CDR3 length equals 14 residues. The V gene's germline CDR1 is GTSNPN and CDR2 SVGIG (reference sequence). V lost 2 bases, J lost 5 bases, and 2 bases stayed unmatched.

V is TRBV9 and J is TRBJ1-6; 7 bases align to TRBD1. V shed 1 base, J shed 7 bases, and the junction held 5 bases outside the gene matches. CDR3 length: 15 amino acids. The germline V gene has CDR1 SGDLS and CDR2 YYNGEE. The CDR3 protein is CASSVRGDSNSPLHF. In nucleotides, the CDR3 is TGTGCCAGCAGCGTAAGGGGGGACAGCAATTCACCCCTCCACTTT.

The chain combines TRBV6-5 with TRBJ1-1, with 8 bases aligning to TRBD1. Germline CDR1 is MNHEY and CDR2 is SVGAGI. The ends lost 2 bases at V and 4 bases at J; junction bases unmatched: 3. The CDR3 loop spans 14 amino acids. The CDR3: CASSYRTGPTEAFF. The CDR3 DNA is TGTGCCAGCAGTTACCGGACAGGGCCCACTGAAGCTTTCTTT.

The chain uses TRBV6-2 or TRBV6-3 and TRBJ2-2; 12 bases match TRBD1. V lost 2 bases, J lost 7 bases, and 8 bases stayed unmatched. Germline V gene data show CDR1 as MNHEY and CDR2 as SVGEGT. The CDR3 loop spans 17 amino acids. CDR3 loop: CASSYGGDRGRHGELFF. Here the CDR3 DNA reads TGTGCCAGCAGTTACGGGGGGGACAGGGGGCGCCACGGGGAGCTGTTTTTT.

The V gene is TRBV6-5, the J gene TRBJ2-5; possibly TRBD2 for D (6 bases). This CDR3 region has 14 residues. Germline V gene data show CDR1 as MNHEY and CDR2 as SVGAGI. V shed 7 bases and J shed 5 bases, with 17 bases lying between them. CDR3 region: CASTDYGAGETQYF. CDR3 nucleotides: TGTGCCAGCACCGATTACGGCGCGGGGGAGACCCAGTACTTC.

The chain uses TRBV7-8 and TRBJ2-4, with a weak D call TRBD2 (6 bases). V lost 3 bases, J lost 5 bases, and 11 bases lay in between. The CDR3 is 14 amino acids. Germline CDR1 reads SGHVS; CDR2 reads FQNEAQ. CDR3: CASSLEGRQNIQYF. CDR3 in DNA: TGTGCCAGCAGCTTGGAGGGCAGGCAAAACATTCAGTACTTC.

The chain recombines TRBV15 with TRBJ2-5; 9 bases are a match to TRBD1. In germline, CDR1 is LNHNV, CDR2 YYDKDF (reference sequence). J was trimmed by 4 bases and V by 1 base; bases with no gene match: 4. The CDR3 sequence is 15 residues long. This chain's CDR3 is CATSRARTGVETQYF. CDR3 nucleotides: TGTGCCACCAGCAGAGCCCGGACAGGGGTAGAGACCCAGTACTTC. Combining the CDR3 with reference TRBV15 and TRBJ2-5 gives the whole variable domain DAMVIQNPRYQVTQFGKPVTLSCSQTLNHNVMYWYQQKSSQAPKLLFHYYDKDFNNEADTPDNFQSRRPNTSFCFLDIRSPGLGDTAMYLCATSRARTGVETQYFGPGTRLLVL.

The chain joins TRBV18 to TRBJ2-5; perhaps TRBD2 as D (6 bases). V was shortened by 8 bases and J by 4 bases, with 11 bases between the two germline ends. The CDR3 extends over 12 amino acids. CDR1 and CDR2 from the germline V gene are KGHSH and LQKENI. This CDR3 reads CASTNGGETQYF. The CDR3 coding sequence is TGTGCCAGCACCAACGGGGGAGAGACCCAGTACTTC.

The chain carries TRBV19 and TRBJ1-2, with D possibly being TRBD1 (5 bases). V gave up 10 bases and J gave up 2 bases, with 14 bases separating them. This CDR3 has 13 residues. Germline loops: CDR1 LNHDA, CDR2 SQIVND (reference sequence). CDR3: CATSAGPNYGYTF. The CDR3 coding sequence is TGTGCCACTTCAGCAGGGCCCAACTATGGCTACACCTTC. Drawing the rest from reference TRBV19 and TRBJ1-2, the complete variable domain is DGGITQSPKYLFRKEGQNVTLSCEQNLNHDAMYWYRQDPGQGLRLIYYSQIVNDFQKGDIAEGYSVSREKKESFPLTVTSAQKNPTAFYLCATSAGPNYGYTFGSGTRLTVV.

V usage is TRBV7-3 and J usage is TRBJ2-1; no definite D call. Germline-derived CDR1 and CDR2 are SGHTA and FQGTGA. The V gene lost 5 bases and the J gene lost 5 bases, with 10 bases spanning the gap. The CDR3 length is 13 residues. This chain's CDR3 is CASSPSENNEQFF. In DNA, the CDR3 is TGTGCCAGCAGCCCCTCAGAAAACAATGAGCAGTTCTTC.

This chain joins TRBV6-5 and TRBJ1-2; 10 bases are a match to TRBD1. This CDR3 region has 14 residues. The ends lost 7 bases at V and 7 bases at J; junction bases unmatched: 9. Germline V lookup: CDR1 MNHEY, CDR2 SVGAGI. CDR3 amino acids: CASIDRGRGGGYTF. The CDR3 DNA sequence: TGTGCCAGCATCGACAGGGGGCGAGGTGGTGGCTACACCTTC.

The rearrangement joins TRBV24-1 to TRBJ2-2, with TRBD2 matching over 9 bases. CDR3 length: 18 amino acids. Unmatched junction bases numbered 19, after V lost 9 bases and J lost 6 bases. CDR1 and CDR2 from the germline V gene are KGHDR and SFDVKD. The CDR3 protein is CATSGIAGEMVGAGELFF. The CDR3 DNA is TGTGCCACCTCGGGAATAGCGGGAGAAATGGTGGGAGCCGGGGAGCTGTTTTTT.

The CDR3 protein is CSAKGQGYHGELFF. DNA for the CDR3: TGCAGCGCTAAAGGACAGGGGTATCACGGGGAGCTGTTTTTT. This sequence joins TRBV29-1 and TRBJ2-2, with 9 bases fitting TRBD1. Germline V gene data show CDR1 as SQVTM and CDR2 as ANQGSEA. The CDR3 loop spans 14 amino acids. J gave up 7 bases and V 7 bases, and 10 bases lay outside the gene matches.

In its sample, this clone was seen a few times. The genes are TRBV6-5 and TRBJ2-7; 9 bases are shared with TRBD1. The germline V gene encodes CDR1 MNHEY and CDR2 SVGAGI. The V and J ends lost 6 bases and 5 bases, in that order; junction bases with no gene match: 8. The CDR3 runs 14 residues. The CDR3 is CASRTGTGYDEQYF. The CDR3 DNA reads as TGTGCCAGCAGGACCGGGACAGGGTACGACGAGCAGTACTTC.

The chain joins TRBV7-8 to TRBJ1-1; D is ambiguous. CDR1 is SGHVS, CDR2 FQNEAQ, per germline. The germline V and J ends were trimmed by 1 base and 2 bases, with 8 bases remaining between them. CDR3 size: 14 residues. The DNA of the CDR3 is TGTGCCAGCAGCTTAGTTCGATTTAACACTGAAGCTTTCTTT. This encodes CASSLVRFNTEAFF.

The CDR3 DNA reads as TGCGCCAGCAGCTTGGCTAGGGACAGGGGGCAAGATACGCAGTATTTT. Translation: CASSLARDRGQDTQYF. The chain is built from TRBV5-1 and TRBJ2-3; TRBD1 agrees at 12 bases. J was trimmed by 5 bases and V by 0 bases; bases with no gene match: 4. The CDR3 length is 16 residues. Germline values: CDR1 SGHRS, CDR2 YFSETQ.